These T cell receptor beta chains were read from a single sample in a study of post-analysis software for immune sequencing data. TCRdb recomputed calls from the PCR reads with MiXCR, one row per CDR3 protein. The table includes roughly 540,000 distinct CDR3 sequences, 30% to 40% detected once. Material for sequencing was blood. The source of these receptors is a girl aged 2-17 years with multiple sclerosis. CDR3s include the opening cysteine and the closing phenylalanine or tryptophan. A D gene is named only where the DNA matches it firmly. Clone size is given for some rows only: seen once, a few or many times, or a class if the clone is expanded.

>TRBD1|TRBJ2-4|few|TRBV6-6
TGTGCCAGCCGGACAGGGGATGCCAAAAACATTCAGTACTTC
CASRTGDAKNIQYF
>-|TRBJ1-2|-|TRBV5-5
TGTGCCAGCAGCTCCCTTTGGGCGGGGCCTACTAACTATGGCTACACCTTC
CASSSLWAGPTNYGYTF
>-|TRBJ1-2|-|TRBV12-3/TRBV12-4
TGTGCCAGCAGCAACAAGGCTAGGTCCTATGGCTACACCTTC
CASSNKARSYGYTF
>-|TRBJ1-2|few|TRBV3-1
TGTGCCAGCAGCCAATCGACAGCCTATGGCTACACCTTC
CASSQSTAYGYTF
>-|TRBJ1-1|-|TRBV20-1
TGCAGCGTTGTATGGGACATTCCGAACACTGAAGCTTTCTTT
CSVVWDIPNTEAFF
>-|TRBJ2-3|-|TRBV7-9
TGTGCCAGCAGCTTACTTAGCTTGGGGTCGATACATACGCAGTATTTT
CASSLLSLGSIHTQYF
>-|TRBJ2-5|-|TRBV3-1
TGTGCCAGCAGCCAAGGGGGGCGCGGGTACCAAGAGACCCAGTACTTC
CASSQGGRGYQETQYF
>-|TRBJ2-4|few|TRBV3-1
TGTGCCAGCAGCCAAGACCTAGATGGGTACATTCAGTACTTC
CASSQDLDGYIQYF
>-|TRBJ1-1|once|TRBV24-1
TGTGCCACCAGCCGCGTTCGGAACACTGAAGCTTTCTTT
CATSRVRNTEAFF
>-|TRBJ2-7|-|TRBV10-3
TGTGCCATCAGTGAGTCTTACAGGGCCTACGAGCAGTACTTC
CAISESYRAYEQYF
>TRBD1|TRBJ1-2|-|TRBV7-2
TGTGCCAGCAGCTTAGGGGACAGGGAATCCTCCTACACCTTC
CASSLGDRESSYTF
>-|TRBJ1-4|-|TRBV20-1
TGCAGTGCCCAGACAGCACCAAATGAAAAACTGTTTTTT
CSAQTAPNEKLFF
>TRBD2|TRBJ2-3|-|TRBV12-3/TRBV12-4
TGTGCCAGCAGTTCTGGACTAGCGGGGGTCGGAGACACAGATACGCAGTATTTT
CASSSGLAGVGDTDTQYF
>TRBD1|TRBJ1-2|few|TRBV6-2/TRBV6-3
TGTGCCAGCAGTTCCTTCGGACAGGGAAGAGGCTACACCTTC
CASSSFGQGRGYTF
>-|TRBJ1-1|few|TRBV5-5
TGTGCCAGCAGCTTCCTCGGCTTCAACACTGAAGCTTTCTTT
CASSFLGFNTEAFF
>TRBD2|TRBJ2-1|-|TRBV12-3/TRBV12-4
TGTGCCAGCAGTTCTAGGGGCGGACTAGCGGGGGACAATGAGCAGTTCTTC
CASSSRGGLAGDNEQFF
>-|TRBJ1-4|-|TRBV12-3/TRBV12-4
TGTGCCAGCAGGCGAGGGACTAATGAAAAACTGTTTTTT
CASRRGTNEKLFF
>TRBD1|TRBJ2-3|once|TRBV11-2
TGTGTCAGCAGCTTAGGGACAGGGTTCGATTCAGATACGCAGTATTTT
CVSSLGTGFDSDTQYF
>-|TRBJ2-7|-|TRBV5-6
TGTGCCAGCAGCTTCCTGGCCGAGCAGTACTTC
CASSFLAEQYF
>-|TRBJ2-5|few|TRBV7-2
TGTGCCAGCAGCTTAGCGCTAGGGGGTGTGTTGGAGACCCAGTACTTC
CASSLALGGVLETQYF
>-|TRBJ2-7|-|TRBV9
TGTGCCAGCAGCGTAGAGTGGGGGCAGTCCTACGAGCAGTACTTC
CASSVEWGQSYEQYF
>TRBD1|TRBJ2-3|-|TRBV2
TGTGCCAGCAGTGAAGTTGGACAGGGCACAGATACGCAGTATTTT
CASSEVGQGTDTQYF
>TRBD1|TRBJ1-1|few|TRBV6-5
TGTGCCAGCAGTTACTCCGACCTAGACAGGGTGAACACTGAAGCTTTCTTT
CASSYSDLDRVNTEAFF
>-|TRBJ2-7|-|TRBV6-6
TGTGCCAGCAAGTTAATGGGAGTCTACGAGCAGTACTTC
CASKLMGVYEQYF
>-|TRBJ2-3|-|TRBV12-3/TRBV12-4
TGTGCCAGCAGATCTGACTACACAGATACGCAGTATTTT
CASRSDYTDTQYF
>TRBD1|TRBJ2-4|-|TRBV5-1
TGCGCCAGCAGCTTGGAGACAGGGGTGGTCAAAAACATTCAGTACTTC
CASSLETGVVKNIQYF
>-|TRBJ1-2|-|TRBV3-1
TGTGCCAGCAGCCAAAAACAGGGCTATGGCTACACCTTC
CASSQKQGYGYTF
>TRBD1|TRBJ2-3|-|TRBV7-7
TGTGCCAGCAGCCGGACAGGGACGACAGATACGCAGTATTTT
CASSRTGTTDTQYF
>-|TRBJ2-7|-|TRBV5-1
TGCGCCAGTGAGGGGGAATCCTACGAGCAGTACTTC
CASEGESYEQYF
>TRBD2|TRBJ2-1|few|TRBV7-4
TGTGCCAGCAGCCCCCGGCGGGGGTGGTCCTACAATGAGCAGTTCTTC
CASSPRRGWSYNEQFF
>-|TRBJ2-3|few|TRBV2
TGTGCCAGCAGTGAAGGCCAGGGTCCTCGGGATACGCAGTATTTT
CASSEGQGPRDTQYF
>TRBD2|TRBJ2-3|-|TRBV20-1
TGCAGTGCTATCACTAGCGGGGCGGGAGATACGCAGTATTTT
CSAITSGAGDTQYF
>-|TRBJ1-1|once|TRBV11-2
TGTGCCAGCAGAATACCTGGGGGCACTGAAGCTTTCTTT
CASRIPGGTEAFF
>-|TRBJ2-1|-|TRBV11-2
TGTGCCAGCAGCTTAGACTATAACTCCTACAATGAGCAGTTCTTC
CASSLDYNSYNEQFF
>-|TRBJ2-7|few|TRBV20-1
TGCAGTGTCGTCAAGAGGGGCAGTCTGACCTACGAGCAGTACTTC
CSVVKRGSLTYEQYF
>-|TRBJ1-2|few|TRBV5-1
TGCGCCAGCAGCGCCCGGGACCGTTATTCAGATGGCTACACCTTC
CASSARDRYSDGYTF
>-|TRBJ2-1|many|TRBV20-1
TGCAGTGCTAGAGGGCCACGCCGCGCATACAATGAGCAGTTCTTC
CSARGPRRAYNEQFF
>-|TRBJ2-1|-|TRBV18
TGTGCCAGCTCACCACGACCGTCCTACAATGAGCAGTTCTTC
CASSPRPSYNEQFF
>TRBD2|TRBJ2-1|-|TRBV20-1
TGCAGTGCCCGCCAACCGGGACTAGCGGGGGGCCGACAGTTCTTC
CSARQPGLAGGRQFF
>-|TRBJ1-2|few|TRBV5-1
TGCGCCAGCAGCTTGGTACAGGGTAAAGGCTACACCTTC
CASSLVQGKGYTF
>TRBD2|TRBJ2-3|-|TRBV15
TGTGCCACGGGCACCCGGACTAGCGGAGGCACAGATACGCAGTATTTT
CATGTRTSGGTDTQYF
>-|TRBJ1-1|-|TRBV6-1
TGTGCCAGCAGTACCTTTAACACTGAAGCTTTCTTT
CASSTFNTEAFF
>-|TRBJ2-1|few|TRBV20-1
TGCAGTGCTAGGGGCTATATACCTGGCAATGAGCAGTTCTTC
CSARGYIPGNEQFF
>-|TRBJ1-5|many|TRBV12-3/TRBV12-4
TGTGCCAGCAGCTTATGGGGTGGCAATCAGCCCCAGCATTTT
CASSLWGGNQPQHF
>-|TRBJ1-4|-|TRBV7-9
TGTGCCAGCAGCTTAAGGGCAGTGGAAGAAAAACTGTTTTTT
CASSLRAVEEKLFF
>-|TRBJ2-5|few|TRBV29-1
TGCAGCGTTGATCAGGTCGAGACCCAGTACTTC
CSVDQVETQYF
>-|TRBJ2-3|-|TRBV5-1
TGCGCCAGCAGCTCTGGTCCCGGGTACACAGATACGCAGTATTTT
CASSSGPGYTDTQYF